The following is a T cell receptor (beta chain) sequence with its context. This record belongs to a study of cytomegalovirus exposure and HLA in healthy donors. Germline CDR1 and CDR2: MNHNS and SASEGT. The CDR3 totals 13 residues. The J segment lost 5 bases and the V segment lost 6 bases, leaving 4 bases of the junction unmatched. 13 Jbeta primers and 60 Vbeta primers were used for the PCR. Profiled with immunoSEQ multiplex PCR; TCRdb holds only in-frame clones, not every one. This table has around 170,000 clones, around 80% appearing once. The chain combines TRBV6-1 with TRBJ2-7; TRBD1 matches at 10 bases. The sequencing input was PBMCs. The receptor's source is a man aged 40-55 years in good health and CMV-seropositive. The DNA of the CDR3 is TGTGCCAGCAGGGACAGGGGGGTCGACGAGCAGTACTTC. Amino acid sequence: CASRDRGVDEQYF.